Listed here are 28 T cell receptor beta chains from one sample, sequenced in a study of spatial heterogeneity in lung cancer. Indicated time point: sample taken at primary tumor resection. No cell sorting; template was whole RNA from tumor, lung tissue or PBMC. TCRdb reprocessed the 5' RACE reads with MiXCR, giving one entry per CDR3 protein. The sample holds 2,000 to 2,500 distinct CDR3 sequences, roughly 12% seen once. The sequences come from normal lung tissue next to the tumor, collected at surgery. Every receptor here comes from a male donor with early-stage non-small cell lung cancer.

This clonotype has just a few counts. Since it is a stray read in a library aimed at alpha chains, this beta chain has a size that is not meaningful. The chain combines TRBV7-6 with TRBJ1-2; D remains unclear. V gave up 2 bases and J gave up 5 bases, with 12 bases separating them. This CDR3 contains 14 residues. Per germline, CDR1 SGHVS and CDR2 FNYEAQ. The CDR3 loop reads CASSLNRATYGYTF. In DNA form, the CDR3 reads TGTGCCAGCAGCTTAAACCGGGCTACTTATGGCTACACCTTC. Looking up the rest from reference TRBV7-6 and TRBJ1-2 gives the full variable domain: GAGVSQSPRYKVTKRGQDVALRCDPISGHVSLYWYRQALGQGPEFLTYFNYEAQQDKSGLPNDRFSAERPEGSISTLTIQRTEQRDSAMYRCASSLNRATYGYTFGSGTRLTVV.

By frequency in the sample, this clonotype is medium-sized. This beta chain slipped into a library made for alpha chains as a stray read, so its size is not meaningful. V usage is TRBV18 and J usage is TRBJ2-5; 9 bases match TRBD1. CDR1 is KGHSH, CDR2 LQKENI, per germline. This CDR3 region has 16 residues. V lost 5 bases to trimming and J lost 5 bases; unmatched junction nucleotides: 12. The CDR3 protein is CASSSSGTGNLETQYF. DNA for the CDR3: TGTGCCAGCTCATCGTCCGGGACAGGGAACCTGGAGACCCAGTACTTC.

This clonotype showed up just a few times. This beta chain turned up in a library designed for alpha chains; as an off-target read, its abundance says little. The chain is built from TRBV7-8 and TRBJ2-2; D is ambiguous. The ends were cut back, 5 bases at V and 1 base at J, with 11 bases in the middle. The germline V gene encodes CDR1 SGHVS and CDR2 FQNEAQ. This CDR3 spans 15 amino acids. CDR3: CASSPGWVNTGELFF. The CDR3 DNA reads TGTGCCAGCAGCCCCGGTTGGGTGAACACCGGGGAGCTGTTTTTT.

This clonotype was counted at least ten times. A library prepared for alpha chains yielded this beta chain as an off-target read; its size is of little meaning. The chain recombines TRBV27 with TRBJ1-6; D ambiguous. V lost 3 bases, J lost 10 bases, and 10 bases lay in between. Germline V gene sequence: CDR1 MNHEY, CDR2 SMNVEV (reference sequence). The CDR3 is 13 residues long. Here the CDR3 reads CASSLWVNSPLHF. CDR3 nucleotide sequence: TGTGCCAGCAGTTTGTGGGTAAACTCACCCCTCCACTTT.

Notes on this clonotype: Possible read error: a much larger clone is one base away. In a library made to pick up alpha chains, this beta chain is a stray read with a size that means little. The chain uses TRBV19 and TRBJ2-2; 7 bases fit TRBD2. The CDR3 covers 15 residues. The J segment lost 6 bases and the V segment lost 7 bases, leaving 11 bases of the junction unmatched. From germline, CDR1 is LNHDA and CDR2 SQIVND (reference sequence). The CDR3 sequence is CASKPSDRGAGELFF. In DNA form, the CDR3 reads TGTGCCAGTAAGCCTTCGGACCGGGGGGCCGGGGAGCTGTTTTTT. Together with reference TRBV19 and TRBJ2-2, the CDR3 gives the full variable domain: DGGITQSPKYLFRKEGQNVTLSCEQNLNHDAMYWYRQDPGQGLRLIYYSQIVNDFQKGDIAEGYSVSREKKESFPLTVTSAQKNPTAFYLCASKPSDRGAGELFFGEGSRLTVL.

Regarding this clonotype: This beta chain was picked up by a library intended for alpha chains and is off target, so its count carries little meaning. The J gene is TRBJ2-5, the V gene TRBV7-8; no firm D call. The germline V gene encodes CDR1 SGHVS and CDR2 FQNEAQ. The CDR3 is 14 amino acids. V dropped 1 base and J dropped 0 bases, with 6 bases sitting between them. As DNA, the CDR3 is TGTGCCAGCAGCTTAGTGGCACACCAAGAGACCCAGTACTTC. Translation: CASSLVAHQETQYF. Full variable domain (outside the CDR3, taken from reference TRBV7-8 and TRBJ2-5): GAGVSQSPRYKVAKRGQDVALRCDPISGHVSLFWYQQALGQGPEFLTYFQNEAQLDKSGLPSDRFFAERPEGSVSTLKIQRTQQEDSAVYLCASSLVAHQETQYFGPGTRLLVL.

This clonotype is classed as large. This beta chain represents an off-target read in a library built for alpha chains; its size is of limited meaning. The rearrangement links TRBV4-1 to TRBJ2-7, with TRBD2 matching over 8 bases. V lost 0 bases and J lost 3; bases outside the gene matches: 7. Germline values: CDR1 MGHRA, CDR2 YSYEKL. This CDR3 region has 16 residues. The CDR3 here is CASSQDGSGVLYEQYF. Written as DNA, the CDR3 is TGCGCCAGCAGCCAAGACGGTAGCGGGGTCCTCTACGAGCAGTACTTC.

This clonotype is labeled as large. Since it is a stray read in a library aimed at alpha chains, this beta chain has a size that is not meaningful. The rearrangement joins TRBV28 to TRBJ1-1, with D possibly being TRBD1 (5 bases). V dropped 2 bases and J dropped 5 bases, with 15 bases sitting between them. This CDR3 has 15 amino acids. The V gene's germline CDR1 is MDHEN and CDR2 SYDVKM. The CDR3 DNA reads TGTGCCAGCAGTTTAGCCGGTCGGGGCACGACTGAAGCTTTCTTT. Translated: CASSLAGRGTTEAFF.

This clonotype is medium-sized. This beta chain slipped into a library made for alpha chains as a stray read, so its size is not meaningful. The chain employs TRBV2 and TRBJ2-7; D gene ambiguous. Trimming stripped 6 bases from V and 2 bases from J, with 8 bases between. This CDR3 spans 12 amino acids. Germline CDR1 SNHLY, CDR2 FYNNEI. The CDR3, as DNA: TGTGCCAGCAGGCTAGGGACCTACGAGCAGTACTTC. Translation gives CASRLGTYEQYF.

Relative to its sample, this clonotype is large. This beta chain was picked up by a library intended for alpha chains and is off target, so its count carries little meaning. The rearrangement joins TRBV29-1 to TRBJ2-2; possibly TRBD2 for D (6 bases). V was cut by 6 bases and J by 7 bases, with 12 bases left in between. The CDR3 is made up of 12 amino acids. Germline V CDR1 and CDR2: SQVTM, ANQGSEA. The CDR3 loop reads CSVGGAVGELFF. For the CDR3, the DNA is TGCAGCGTAGGAGGGGCGGTCGGGGAGCTGTTTTTT.

This clonotype is medium-sized in the sample. With the library built for alpha chains, this beta chain is off target and its frequency is not meaningful. J is TRBJ2-7 and V is TRBV7-2; the D gene is possibly TRBD2 (5 bases). CDR1 is SGHTA and CDR2 is FQGNSA in the germline V gene. With 5 bases removed from V and 0 bases from J, the gap between germline ends came to 11 bases. This CDR3 is 14 amino acids long. Here the CDR3 reads CASSPTRDSYEQYF. CDR3 bases: TGTGCCAGCAGCCCAACTAGGGACTCCTACGAGCAGTACTTC.

By share, this clonotype counts as large. The library was built for alpha chains, so this beta chain is an off-target read and its size means little. The V and J genes are TRBV4-3 and TRBJ2-3; 8 bases are shared with TRBD1. Losses at the gene ends were 1 base for V and 3 bases for J; bases not matched to a gene: 6. Germline V lookup: CDR1 LGHNA, CDR2 YSLEER. The CDR3 totals 16 residues. The CDR3 sequence is CASSQGSGGGTDTQYF. CDR3 in DNA: TGCGCCAGCAGCCAAGGCTCAGGGGGCGGGACAGATACGCAGTATTTT.

This clonotype was recorded at least ten times. This beta chain turned up in a library designed for alpha chains; as an off-target read, its abundance says little. The chain carries TRBV2 and TRBJ2-2; 7 bases align to TRBD2. Germline CDR1 reads SNHLY; CDR2 reads FYNNEI. The CDR3 runs to 16 residues. The ends lost 5 bases at V and 5 bases at J; junction bases unmatched: 11. CDR3 sequence reads: CASSLRTRVRTGELFF. In DNA, the CDR3 is TGTGCCAGCAGTTTAAGGACTAGAGTCCGAACCGGGGAGCTGTTTTTT.

This clonotype is classed as large. This beta chain is off target for a library built for alpha chains, so its abundance means little. The V and J genes are TRBV27 and TRBJ1-2; a weak D match, TRBD1 (5 bases). Trimming took 2 bases from V and 8 from J, leaving 12 bases between them. The CDR3 consists of 13 residues. CDR1 and CDR2 (germline): MNHEY, SMNVEV (reference sequence). Here the CDR3 reads CASSLTGAWGYTF. CDR3 nucleotides: TGTGCCAGCAGTTTAACTGGGGCGTGGGGCTACACCTTC.

Within the sample, this clonotype is large. As an off-target read in a library built for alpha chains, this beta chain has a frequency of little significance. This chain links TRBV27 with TRBJ1-4; a weak D match, TRBD1 (6 bases). Germline assignment: CDR1 MNHEY and CDR2 SMNVEV (reference sequence). V lost 6 bases to trimming and J lost 8 bases, with 16 bases between them. The CDR3 loop spans 14 amino acids. The CDR3 DNA is TGTGCCAGCAGCTTACAGGGAGTGGGGGAAAAACTGTTTTTT. Translated: CASSLQGVGEKLFF.

This clonotype is labeled medium-sized. This beta chain is an off-target read within a library intended for alpha chains, so its frequency means little. The V gene is TRBV7-9, the J gene TRBJ2-2; D is unclear. The germline V gene has CDR1 SEHNR and CDR2 FQNEAQ (reference sequence). The V gene lost 5 bases and the J gene lost 6 bases, with 13 bases spanning the gap. CDR3 length: 14 residues. The chain's CDR3 is CASSPRIGSGELFF. The CDR3 DNA follows: TGTGCCAGCAGCCCCCGTATAGGATCCGGGGAGCTGTTTTTT.

This clonotype was seen ten or more times. This beta chain turned up in a library designed for alpha chains; as an off-target read, its abundance says little. This rearrangement joins TRBV28 to TRBJ2-5; D possibly matches TRBD1 or TRBD2 (6 bases each). Between the trimmed V and J ends, which lost 8 bases and 3 bases, there was a span of 16 bases. This CDR3 is 14 amino acids long. Germline CDR1 and CDR2: MDHEN and SYDVKM. The chain's CDR3 is CASGSGAVEETQYF. The DNA for the CDR3 is TGTGCCAGCGGGTCGGGGGCGGTGGAAGAGACCCAGTACTTC.

There are many counts of this clonotype. A library made for alpha chains picked up this beta chain off target, so its size means little. The V gene is TRBV6-5, the J gene TRBJ2-5; 13 nucleotides match TRBD2. The CDR3 extends over 16 amino acids. Trimming took 5 bases from V and 2 from J; bases not matched to a gene: 5. The germline CDR1 and CDR2 sequences are MNHEY and SVGAGI. CDR3 region: CASSTGLAGRQETQYF. The CDR3 DNA sequence: TGTGCCAGCAGTACGGGACTAGCGGGGCGGCAAGAGACCCAGTACTTC.

As for this clonotype: With the library built for alpha chains, this beta chain is off target and its frequency is not meaningful. V usage is TRBV2 and J usage is TRBJ1-3, with 8 bases that match TRBD1. V was clipped by 7 bases and J by 15 bases; unmatched bases: 11. This CDR3 region has 12 residues. Germline V gene lookup returns CDR1 SNHLY and CDR2 FYNNEI. CDR3 bases: TGTGCCAGCACCGGGACAGGTTATCCCCCATATTTT. The encoded protein is CASTGTGYPPYF.

This clonotype is medium-sized (0.01 to 0.1%) in the sample. Little can be read into the size of this beta chain, an off-target read in a library designed for alpha chains. The rearrangement uses TRBV28 and TRBJ1-5; D may be TRBD1 (6 bases). Deletions cut 6 bases from V and 0 bases from J, with 18 bases between. The CDR3 loop spans 17 amino acids. Germline CDR1 reads MDHEN; CDR2 reads SYDVKM. The CDR3 spells CASSHAGGLYSNQPQHF. The DNA of the CDR3 is TGTGCCAGCAGCCATGCCGGGGGGCTCTATAGCAATCAGCCCCAGCATTTT.

Sample share makes this clonotype medium-sized. Because the library targeted alpha chains, this beta chain is an off-target read whose size means little. The rearrangement uses TRBV2 and TRBJ2-6; possible D gene TRBD2, 5 bases. CDR1 SNHLY and CDR2 FYNNEI come from the germline V gene. The CDR3 is made up of 14 amino acids. The V end lost 3 bases, the J end lost 5 bases, and 8 bases lay between the germline ends. CDR3 protein: CASSDGERANVLTF. The CDR3 DNA reads as TGTGCCAGCAGTGATGGGGAGCGGGCCAACGTCCTGACTTTC.

In the case of this clonotype: This beta chain is off target for a library built for alpha chains, so its abundance means little. The V gene is TRBV25-1, the J gene TRBJ2-5; 7 bases map to TRBD2. Per the germline V gene, CDR1 is MGHDK and CDR2 is SYGVNS. This CDR3 has 15 amino acids. With V trimmed by 5 bases and J by 4 bases, 10 bases remained unmatched. The CDR3 reads CASSSTSVKRETQYF. The CDR3 region has the DNA TGTGCCAGCAGTTCAACTAGCGTCAAAAGAGAGACCCAGTACTTC.

Many counts were recorded for this clonotype. This beta chain is an off-target read within a library intended for alpha chains, so its frequency means little. This sequence joins TRBV7-2 and TRBJ2-5, with 9 positions matching TRBD2. V shed 4 bases and J 2 bases; nucleotides not matched to a gene: 5. Per germline, CDR1 SGHTA and CDR2 FQGNSA. CDR3 length: 15 residues. The DNA of the CDR3 is TGTGCCAGCAGCTATTTAGCGGGAGCGCAAGAGACCCAGTACTTC. As protein: CASSYLAGAQETQYF.

This clonotype was found a few times. Little can be read into the size of this beta chain, an off-target read in a library designed for alpha chains. The chain couples TRBV5-6 to TRBJ1-2; 7 bases align to TRBD1. V lost 4 bases and J lost 5; bases outside the gene matches: 8. The CDR3 runs 14 residues. The germline gives CDR1 SGHDT, CDR2 YYEEEE. The CDR3 loop reads CASSLQTGTYGYTF. Written as DNA, the CDR3 is TGTGCCAGCAGCCTCCAGACAGGGACGTATGGCTACACCTTC.

A remark on this clonotype: For a library built for alpha chains, this beta chain is a stray read; little rests on its size. The chain links TRBV7-9 to TRBJ2-2, with D hard to call. There are 12 residues in the CDR3. V shed 5 bases and J shed 5 bases, with 6 bases lying between them. CDR1 and CDR2 (germline): SEHNR, FQNEAQ (reference sequence). CDR3 sequence reads: CASSPVTGELFF. Written as DNA, the CDR3 is TGTGCCAGCAGCCCAGTGACCGGGGAGCTGTTTTTT.

Within the sample, this clonotype is medium-sized. This beta chain is a stray read from a library made for alpha chains; its abundance is not meaningful. The chain couples TRBV6-6 to TRBJ2-3; a weak D match, TRBD2 (6 bases). Trimming removed 6 bases from V and 4 bases from J, with 11 bases in between. This CDR3 comprises 13 residues. Germline assignment: CDR1 MNHNY and CDR2 SVGAGI (reference sequence). The CDR3 bases are TGTGCCAGCAGCACGGGGGTCGCAGATACGCAGTATTTT. Its translation is CASSTGVADTQYF.

This clonotype is medium-sized within its sample. Within a library made for alpha chains, this beta chain is off target, and its count is uninformative. The rearrangement joins TRBV20-1 to TRBJ2-7; 14 bases map to TRBD2. The CDR3 length is 14 residues. J lost 2 bases, V lost 5 bases, and 2 bases had no gene match. In germline, CDR1 is DFQATT, CDR2 SNEGSKA (reference sequence). The DNA for the CDR3 is TGCAGTGCTGAGGGACTAGCGGGGGCCTACGAGCAGTACTTC. It yields the protein CSAEGLAGAYEQYF.

This clonotype is medium-sized by share. A library made for alpha chains picked up this beta chain off target, so its size means little. The chain links TRBV28 to TRBJ2-5; D may be TRBD2 (6 bases). The CDR3 has 15 residues. Per germline, CDR1 MDHEN and CDR2 SYDVKM. V gave up 3 bases and J gave up 4 bases, with 15 bases separating them. CDR3 DNA sequence: TGTGCCAGCAGTTTGAGGTCCGCGGGGCCAGAGACCCAGTACTTC. Amino acid sequence: CASSLRSAGPETQYF.